This TCR beta chain derives from a study of OX40 agonist ivuxolimab in advanced cancers. As for the study in general: Patients' therapy was ivuxolimab, an antibody that acts as an agonist of OX40 (CD134). Study-wide results and limits: The authors did not determine the antigen specificity of the expanded peripheral T cells. Averaging showed that CD8+ T cells had more expanded clones than CD4+ did.

The trim removed 4 bases at V and 2 bases at J, leaving 6 bases unmatched. The CDR3 contains 16 residues. CDR1 is SGHDN, CDR2 FVKESK, per germline. Using immunoSEQ multiplex PCR, the repertoire was profiled, and TCRdb retains in-frame clones only, with some absent. Of about 92,000 clones in the sample, roughly 90% were seen once. This clone came up a few times. Its antigen is undetermined. The V and J genes are TRBV14 and TRBJ2-5; 11 bases line up with TRBD1. This clonotype originated in an adult with an advanced solid tumor such as melanoma, head and neck, liver or kidney cancer. The source material was CD4+ or CD8+ T cells sorted from blood, sampled in a trial of the OX40 agonist ivuxolimab. The CDR3 spells CASSLGTGGRQETQYF. Written as DNA, the CDR3 is TGTGCCAGCAGCCTGGGGACAGGGGGGCGACAAGAGACCCAGTACTTC.